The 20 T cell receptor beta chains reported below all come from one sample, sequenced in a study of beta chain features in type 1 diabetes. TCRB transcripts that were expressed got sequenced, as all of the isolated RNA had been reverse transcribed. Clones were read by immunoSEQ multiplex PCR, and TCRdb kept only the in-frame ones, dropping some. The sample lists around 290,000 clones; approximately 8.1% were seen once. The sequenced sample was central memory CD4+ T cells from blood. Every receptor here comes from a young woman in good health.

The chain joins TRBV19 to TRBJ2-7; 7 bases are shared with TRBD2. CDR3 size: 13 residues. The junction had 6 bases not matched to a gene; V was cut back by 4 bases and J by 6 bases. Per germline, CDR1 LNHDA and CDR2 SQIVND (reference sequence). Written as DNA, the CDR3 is TGTGCCAGTAGTAATGCGGGAGAAGGCGAGCAGTACTTC. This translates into CASSNAGEGEQYF.

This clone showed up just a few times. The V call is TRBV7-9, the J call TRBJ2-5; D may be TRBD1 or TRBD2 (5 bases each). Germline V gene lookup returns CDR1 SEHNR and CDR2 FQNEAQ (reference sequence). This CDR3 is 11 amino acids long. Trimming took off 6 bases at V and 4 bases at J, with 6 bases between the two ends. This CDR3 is CASRRGETQYF. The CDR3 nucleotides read TGTGCCAGCAGGAGGGGAGAGACCCAGTACTTC.

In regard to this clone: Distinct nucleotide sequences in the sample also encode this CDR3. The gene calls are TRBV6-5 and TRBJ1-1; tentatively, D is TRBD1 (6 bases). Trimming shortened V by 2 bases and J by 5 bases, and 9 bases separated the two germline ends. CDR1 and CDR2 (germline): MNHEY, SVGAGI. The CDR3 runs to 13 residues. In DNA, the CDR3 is TGTGCCAGCAGTTACGAGGGGGGTACTGAAGCTTTCTTT. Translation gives CASSYEGGTEAFF.

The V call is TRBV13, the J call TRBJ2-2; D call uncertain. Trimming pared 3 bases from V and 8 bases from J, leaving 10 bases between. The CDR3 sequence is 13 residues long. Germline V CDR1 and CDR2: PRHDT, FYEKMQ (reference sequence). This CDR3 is CASSFQYLGELFF. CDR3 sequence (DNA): TGTGCCAGCAGCTTCCAATATCTAGGGGAGCTGTTTTTT.

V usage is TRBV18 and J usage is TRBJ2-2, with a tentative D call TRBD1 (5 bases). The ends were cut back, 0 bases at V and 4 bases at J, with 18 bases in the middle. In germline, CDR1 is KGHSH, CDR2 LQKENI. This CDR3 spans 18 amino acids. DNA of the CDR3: TGTGCCAGCTCACCACCCAAGGGGCAGGGAAGAATCACCGGGGAGCTGTTTTTT. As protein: CASSPPKGQGRITGELFF.

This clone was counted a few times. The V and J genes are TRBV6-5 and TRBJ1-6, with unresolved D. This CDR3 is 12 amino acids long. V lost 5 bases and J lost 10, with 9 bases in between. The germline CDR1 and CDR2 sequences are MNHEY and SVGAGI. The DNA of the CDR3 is TGTGCCAGCAGTGCCATGGCGTCACCCCTCCACTTT. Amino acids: CASSAMASPLHF.

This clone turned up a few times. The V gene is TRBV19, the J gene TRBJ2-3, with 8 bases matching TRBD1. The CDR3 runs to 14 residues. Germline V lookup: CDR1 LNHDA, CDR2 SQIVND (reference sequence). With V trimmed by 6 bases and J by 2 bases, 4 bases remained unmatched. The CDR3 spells CASSDRGDTDTQYF. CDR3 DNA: TGTGCCAGTAGCGACAGGGGTGACACAGATACGCAGTATTTT.

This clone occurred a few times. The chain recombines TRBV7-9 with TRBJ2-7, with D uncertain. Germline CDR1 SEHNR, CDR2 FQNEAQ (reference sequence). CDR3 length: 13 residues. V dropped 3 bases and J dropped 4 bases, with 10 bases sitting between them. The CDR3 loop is CASSLDPIYEQYF. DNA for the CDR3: TGTGCCAGCAGCTTGGACCCCATTTACGAGCAGTACTTC.

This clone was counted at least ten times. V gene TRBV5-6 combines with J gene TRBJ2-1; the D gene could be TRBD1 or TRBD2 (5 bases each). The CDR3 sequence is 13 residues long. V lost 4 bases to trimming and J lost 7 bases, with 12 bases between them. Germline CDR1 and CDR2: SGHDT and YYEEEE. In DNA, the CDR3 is TGTGCCAGCAGCGGTATGAGGGGAAATGAGCAGTTCTTC. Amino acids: CASSGMRGNEQFF.

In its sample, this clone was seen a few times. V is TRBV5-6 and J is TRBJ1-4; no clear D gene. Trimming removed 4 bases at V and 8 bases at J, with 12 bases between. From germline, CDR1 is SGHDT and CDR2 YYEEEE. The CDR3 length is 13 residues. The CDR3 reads CASSLQLSEKLFF. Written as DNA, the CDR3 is TGTGCCAGCAGCCTCCAATTGTCGGAAAAACTGTTTTTT.

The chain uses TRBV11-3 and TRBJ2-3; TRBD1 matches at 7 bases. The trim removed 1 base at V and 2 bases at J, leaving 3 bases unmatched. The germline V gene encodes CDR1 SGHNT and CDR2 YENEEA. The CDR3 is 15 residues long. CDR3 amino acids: CASSLGGTDTDTQYF. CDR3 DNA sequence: TGTGCCAGCAGCTTAGGTGGGACAGACACAGATACGCAGTATTTT.

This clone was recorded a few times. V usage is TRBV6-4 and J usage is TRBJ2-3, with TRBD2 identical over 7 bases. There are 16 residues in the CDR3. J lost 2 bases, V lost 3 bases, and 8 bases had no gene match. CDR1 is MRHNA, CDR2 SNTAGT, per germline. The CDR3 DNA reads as TGTGCCAGCAGTGAGTGGTGGCGGGGGTACACAGATACGCAGTATTTT. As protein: CASSEWWRGYTDTQYF.

CDR3 residues: CASSCEQPQHF. The CDR3 DNA follows: TGTGCCAGCAGCTGTGAACAGCCCCAGCATTTT. The chain uses TRBV5-8 and TRBJ1-5, with unresolved D. The germline V gene encodes CDR1 SGHTS and CDR2 YDEGEE. CDR3 length: 11 residues. The ends were cut back, 3 bases at V and 7 bases at J, with 5 bases in the middle.

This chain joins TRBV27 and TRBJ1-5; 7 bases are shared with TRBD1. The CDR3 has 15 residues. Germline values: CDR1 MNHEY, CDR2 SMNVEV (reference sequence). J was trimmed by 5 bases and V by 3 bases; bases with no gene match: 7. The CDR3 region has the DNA TGTGCCAGCAGTTTCCGGATCGGGACAGATCAGCCCCAGCATTTT. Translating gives CASSFRIGTDQPQHF.

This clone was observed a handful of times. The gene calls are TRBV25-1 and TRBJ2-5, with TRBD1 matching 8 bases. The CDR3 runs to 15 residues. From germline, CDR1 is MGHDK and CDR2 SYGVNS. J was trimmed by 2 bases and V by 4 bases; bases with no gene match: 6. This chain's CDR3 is CASSGDRSWQETQYF. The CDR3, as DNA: TGTGCCAGCAGTGGGGACAGGAGCTGGCAAGAGACCCAGTACTTC.

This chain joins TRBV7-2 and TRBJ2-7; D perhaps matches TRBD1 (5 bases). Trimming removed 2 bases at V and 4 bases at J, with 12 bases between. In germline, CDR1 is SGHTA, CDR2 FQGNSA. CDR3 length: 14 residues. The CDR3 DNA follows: TGTGCCAGCAGCTTATTCCAGGGTGCTTACGAGCAGTACTTC. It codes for CASSLFQGAYEQYF.

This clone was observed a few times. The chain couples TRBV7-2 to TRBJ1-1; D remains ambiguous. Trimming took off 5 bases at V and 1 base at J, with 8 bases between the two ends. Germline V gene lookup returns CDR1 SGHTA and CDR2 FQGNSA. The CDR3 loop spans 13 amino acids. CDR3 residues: CASSPQANTEAFF. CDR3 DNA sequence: TGTGCCAGCAGCCCCCAGGCGAACACTGAAGCTTTCTTT.

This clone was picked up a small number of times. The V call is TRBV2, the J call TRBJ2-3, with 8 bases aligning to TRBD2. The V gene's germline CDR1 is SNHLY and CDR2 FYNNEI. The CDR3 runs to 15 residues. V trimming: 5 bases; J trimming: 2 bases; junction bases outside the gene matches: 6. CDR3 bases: TGTGCCAGCAGTCGCGGGACTAGGGACACAGATACGCAGTATTTT. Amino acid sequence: CASSRGTRDTDTQYF. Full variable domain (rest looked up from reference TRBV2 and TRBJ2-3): EPEVTQTPSHQVTQMGQEVILRCVPISNHLYFYWYRQILGQKVEFLVSFYNNEISEKSEIFDDQFSVERPDGSNFTLKIRSTKLEDSAMYFCASSRGTRDTDTQYFGPGTRLTVL.

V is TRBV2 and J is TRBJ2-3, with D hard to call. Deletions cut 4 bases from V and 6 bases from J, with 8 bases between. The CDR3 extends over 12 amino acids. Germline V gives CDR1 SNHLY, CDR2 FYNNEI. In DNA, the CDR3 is TGTGCCAGCAGTGTCAAGGGTGATACGCAGTATTTT. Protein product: CASSVKGDTQYF.

Here the CDR3 reads CASTFRDRGTGELFF. The CDR3 DNA sequence: TGTGCCAGCACTTTCCGGGACAGGGGGACCGGGGAGCTGTTTTTT. The chain has TRBV28 and TRBJ2-2, with 11 bases fitting TRBD1. The CDR3 totals 15 residues. From germline, CDR1 is MDHEN and CDR2 SYDVKM. Trimming removed 7 bases from V and 5 bases from J; junction bases left unmatched: 6.